The rows below give T cell receptor beta chains drawn from one sample of a study of CD8+CD57+ T cells in acquired aplastic anemia. TCRdb called the reads again in MiXCR, with one record for every CDR3 protein. The sample shows more than 150,000 distinct CDR3 sequences, roughly 45% of them seen only once. What was sequenced was sorted CD4+, CD8+, or CD8+CD57+ T cells (not recorded which) from PBMCs. All receptors derive from a human donor with aplastic anemia. Each CDR3 is given with its conserved first and last residue. A D gene is named only where the DNA matches it firmly. Clone size is not always given. Where it is, it says once, few, many or a class for expanded clones.

>TRBD1|few|TRBJ1-5|TRBV30
CAWSQGQAFDQPQHF
TGTGCCTGGAGCCAGGGACAGGCCTTTGATCAGCCCCAGCATTTT
>-|-|TRBJ1-5|TRBV15
CATSRGLNQPQHF
TGTGCCACCAGCAGGGGACTTAATCAGCCCCAGCATTTT
>TRBD1|-|TRBJ2-1|TRBV29-1
CSTPGQGPNEQFF
TGCAGCACCCCGGGACAGGGTCCGAATGAGCAGTTCTTC
>-|-|TRBJ1-2|TRBV7-9
CASSLGGPGAGYTF
TGTGCCAGCAGCTTAGGAGGGCCAGGGGCTGGCTACACCTTC
>-|-|TRBJ1-2|TRBV12-3/TRBV12-4
CASSEKDRDGYTF
TGTGCCAGCAGTGAGAAGGATCGGGATGGCTACACCTTC
>TRBD1|once|TRBJ1-5|TRBV29-1
CSVEGDRGDSNQPQHF
TGCAGCGTTGAAGGTGACAGGGGAGATAGCAATCAGCCCCAGCATTTT
>-|few|TRBJ2-7|TRBV7-2
CASSVQGYEQYF
TGTGCCAGCAGCGTACAGGGTTACGAGCAGTACTTC
>-|many|TRBJ2-5|TRBV18
CASSPPLAGGETQYF
TGTGCCAGCTCACCACCGCTCGCAGGTGGAGAGACCCAGTACTTC
>-|-|TRBJ1-2|TRBV2
CASSEQPLDGYTF
TGTGCCAGCAGTGAACAGCCCCTTGATGGCTACACCTTC
>TRBD1|-|TRBJ1-1|TRBV10-3
CAINPGQYTEAFF
TGTGCCATCAACCCGGGACAGTACACTGAAGCTTTCTTT
>-|many|TRBJ2-3|TRBV6-2/TRBV6-3
CASSYRPTDTQYF
TGTGCCAGCAGTTACAGGCCCACAGATACGCAGTATTTT
>-|many|TRBJ1-2|TRBV20-1
CSASFIVGADGYTF
TGCAGTGCTAGTTTTATTGTGGGGGCGGATGGCTACACCTTC
>-|many|TRBJ1-6|TRBV9
CASSVGPGLDSPLHF
TGTGCCAGCAGCGTAGGGCCAGGGCTGGATTCACCCCTCCACTTT
>TRBD2|-|TRBJ2-3|TRBV2
CASSVRGGSGTDTQYF
TGTGCCAGCAGCGTGAGGGGAGGGAGCGGAACAGATACGCAGTATTTT
>TRBD2|-|TRBJ2-6|TRBV7-8
CASSLAGLDFAGANVLTF
TGTGCCAGCAGCTTAGCCGGACTAGATTTTGCTGGGGCCAACGTCCTGACTTTC
>-|-|TRBJ2-7|TRBV15
CATSRSTTDPYEQYF
TGTGCCACCAGCAGATCAACGACGGATCCCTACGAGCAGTACTTC
>-|many|TRBJ1-2|TRBV3-1
CASSRTGGHGYTF
TGTGCCAGCAGCCGAACTGGGGGCCATGGCTACACCTTC